This T cell receptor beta chain originates from a study of control samples from healthy donors and cancer patients (TCRdb year 2020). Of note for this clone: Its antigen is currently not known. Nothing much larger sits one base from this clone, and base qualities are not available.

Measured from the cysteine to the phenylalanine, the CDR3 is 16 residues long. Here the CDR3 DNA is all that survives: 48 bases in frame from base 1. The germline V gene gives CDR1 as SGHRS and CDR2 as YFSETQ. V and J lose 4 bases and 0 bases, and a span of 14 bases separates them. The library was obtained by the immunoSEQ multiplex PCR assay. The table comes from immuneACCESS by way of TCRdb, which keeps in-frame sequences with V and J called. Part of the clones is missing from these tables; in studies checked, under half for an unresolved V gene and the rest for unknown reasons. This sample gives under 80,000 clones in total; approximately 94% of them show up just once. The ten largest clones represent under 3.5% of the sample.

This clonotype originated in a woman between 25 and 40 years old in good health. Recombination connected TRBV5-1 to TRBJ1-3; the D gene is not confidently resolved. Sequences were obtained from blood. The CDR3 in this case is CASSAAPRSSGNTIYF. The DNA sequence is as follows: TGCGCCAGCAGCGCTGCACCTAGGAGCTCTGGAAACACCATATATTTT.